This T cell receptor beta chain was obtained from a study of vaccination and CD4 T cells after COVID-19. Treatment of the sample: roughly 11-day PBMC culture with coronavirus spike peptide pools or control peptides (ViraFEST assay). Harvesting of the unexposed donor's CD4+ T cells predated the COVID-19 pandemic (2011-2018). This clonotype occurred a few times. Its antigen is not known. This CDR3 spans 14 amino acids. Trimming cost V 0 bases and J 1 base, with 9 bases left between them. The germline V gene encodes CDR1 DFQATT and CDR2 SNEGSKA (reference sequence). The Oncomine TCR Beta short-read assay was what sequenced the DNA obtained from cultured CD4+ T cells. TCRdb fed the PCR reads into MiXCR, producing one record per CDR3 protein. The sample consists of thousands of distinct CDR3 sequences, about 35% of them appearing once.

This TCR was recovered from a human donor in good health. Sequencing was carried out using CD4+ T cells from blood, cultured in vitro. The chain links TRBV20-1 to TRBJ2-5, with a tentative D call TRBD2 (7 bases). Here the CDR3 reads CSARDGGAQETQYF. CDR3 in DNA: TGCAGTGCTAGAGATGGGGGGGCCCAAGAGACCCAGTACTTC.